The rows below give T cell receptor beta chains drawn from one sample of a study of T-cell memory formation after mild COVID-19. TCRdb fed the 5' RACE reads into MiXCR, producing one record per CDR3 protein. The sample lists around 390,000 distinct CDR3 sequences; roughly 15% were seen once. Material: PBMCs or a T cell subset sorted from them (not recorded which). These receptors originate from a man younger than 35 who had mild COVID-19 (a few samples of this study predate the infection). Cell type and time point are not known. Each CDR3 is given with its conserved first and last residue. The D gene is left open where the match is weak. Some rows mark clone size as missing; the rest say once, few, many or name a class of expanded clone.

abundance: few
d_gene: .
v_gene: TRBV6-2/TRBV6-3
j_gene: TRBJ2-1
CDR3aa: CASSRGPFVHEQFF
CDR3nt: TGTGCCAGCAGCCGGGGACCGTTTGTCCATGAGCAGTTCTTC

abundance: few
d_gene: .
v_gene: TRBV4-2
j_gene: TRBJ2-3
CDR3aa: CASSLGTAEDTQYF
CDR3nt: TGTGCCAGCAGCCTCGGAACTGCGGAAGATACGCAGTATTTT

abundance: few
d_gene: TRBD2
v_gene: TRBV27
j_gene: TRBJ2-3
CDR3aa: CASSYLGGDSSTDTQYF
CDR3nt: TGTGCCAGCAGCTACCTCGGGGGGGATTCTAGCACAGATACGCAGTATTTT

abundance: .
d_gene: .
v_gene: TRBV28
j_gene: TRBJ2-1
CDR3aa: CASSSNRVGSNEQFF
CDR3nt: TGTGCCAGCAGCTCGAACAGGGTAGGCTCCAATGAGCAGTTCTTC

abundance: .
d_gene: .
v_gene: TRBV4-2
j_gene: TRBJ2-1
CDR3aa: CASSQGPSEQFF
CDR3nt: TGTGCCAGCAGCCAGGGACCCAGTGAGCAGTTCTTC

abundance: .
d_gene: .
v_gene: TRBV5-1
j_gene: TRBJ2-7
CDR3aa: CASSLLPVTYEQYF
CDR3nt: TGCGCCAGCAGCTTGCTTCCGGTAACCTACGAGCAGTACTTC

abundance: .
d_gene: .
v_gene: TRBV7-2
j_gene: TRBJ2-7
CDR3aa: CASSFWAYSTTYEQYF
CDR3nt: TGTGCCAGCAGCTTCTGGGCATACAGCACGACCTACGAGCAGTACTTC

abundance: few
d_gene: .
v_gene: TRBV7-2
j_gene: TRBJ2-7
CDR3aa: CASSLGAGSSYEQYF
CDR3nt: TGTGCCAGCAGCTTAGGGGCCGGGAGCTCCTACGAGCAGTACTTC

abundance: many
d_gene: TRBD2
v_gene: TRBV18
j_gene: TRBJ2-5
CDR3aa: CASSPKAYVVAGKETQYF
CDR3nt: TGTGCCAGCTCACCGAAGGCCTACGTGGTAGCGGGGAAAGAGACCCAGTACTTC

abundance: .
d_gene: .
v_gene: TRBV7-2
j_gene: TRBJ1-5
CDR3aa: CASSLDGRQPQHF
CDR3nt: TGTGCCAGCAGCTTAGATGGAAGGCAGCCCCAGCATTTT

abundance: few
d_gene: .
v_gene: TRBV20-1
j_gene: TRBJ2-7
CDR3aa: CSASRPGMIAYEQYF
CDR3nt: TGCAGTGCTAGTCGCCCGGGAATGATTGCCTACGAGCAGTACTTC

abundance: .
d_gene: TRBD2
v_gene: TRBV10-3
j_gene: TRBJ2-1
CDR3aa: CAISEPRVAGATMKQFF
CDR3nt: TGTGCCATCAGTGAGCCGAGGGTAGCGGGGGCCACAATGAAGCAGTTCTTC

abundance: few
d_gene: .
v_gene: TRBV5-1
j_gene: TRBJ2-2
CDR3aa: CASSPDPSTPGELFF
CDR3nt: TGCGCCAGCAGCCCTGACCCCTCCACACCCGGGGAGCTGTTTTTT

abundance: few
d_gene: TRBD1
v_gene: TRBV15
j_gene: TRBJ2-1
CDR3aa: CATSRAGTGNNEQFF
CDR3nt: TGTGCCACCAGCAGGGCCGGGACAGGCAACAATGAGCAGTTCTTC

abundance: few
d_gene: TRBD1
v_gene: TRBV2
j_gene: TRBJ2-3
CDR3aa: CASSRDSWTDTQYF
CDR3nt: TGTGCCAGCAGTCGGGACAGTTGGACAGATACGCAGTATTTT

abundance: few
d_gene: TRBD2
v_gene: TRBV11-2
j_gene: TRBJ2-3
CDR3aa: CASSLKRGSLQADTQYF
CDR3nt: TGTGCCAGCAGCTTAAAGCGGGGGTCATTGCAGGCAGATACGCAGTATTTT

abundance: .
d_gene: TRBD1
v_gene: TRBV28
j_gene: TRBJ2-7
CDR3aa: CASRTGTGNYEQYF
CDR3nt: TGTGCCAGCAGGACCGGGACAGGGAACTACGAGCAGTACTTC

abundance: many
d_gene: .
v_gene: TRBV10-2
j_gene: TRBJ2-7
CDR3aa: CASSDRNSYEQYF
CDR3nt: TGCGCCAGCAGTGACAGGAACTCCTACGAGCAGTACTTC

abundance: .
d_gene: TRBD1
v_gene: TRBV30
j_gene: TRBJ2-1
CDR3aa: CAWIFDRGDEQFF
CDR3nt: TGTGCCTGGATTTTCGACAGGGGTGATGAGCAGTTCTTC

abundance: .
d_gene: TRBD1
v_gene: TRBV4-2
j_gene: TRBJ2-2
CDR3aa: CASSQVTGGGTGELFF
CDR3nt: TGTGCCAGCAGCCAAGTAACAGGGGGAGGCACCGGGGAGCTGTTTTTT

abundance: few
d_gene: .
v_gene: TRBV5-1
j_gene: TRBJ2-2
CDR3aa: CASSTSSYRAGELFF
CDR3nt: TGCGCCAGCAGCACATCTAGTTACAGGGCCGGGGAGCTGTTTTTT

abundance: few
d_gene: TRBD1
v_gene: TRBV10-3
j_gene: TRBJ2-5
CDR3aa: CAISAAPGQGRETQYF
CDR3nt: TGTGCCATCAGTGCCGCTCCAGGACAGGGGAGAGAGACCCAGTACTTC

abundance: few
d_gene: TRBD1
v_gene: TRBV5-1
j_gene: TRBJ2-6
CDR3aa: CARGDRGTGANVLTF
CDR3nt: TGCGCCCGTGGGGACAGAGGAACGGGGGCCAACGTCCTGACTTTC

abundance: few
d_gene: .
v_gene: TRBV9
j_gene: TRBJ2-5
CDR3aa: CASSPGLYSETQYF
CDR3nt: TGTGCCAGCAGCCCAGGACTATATTCGGAGACCCAGTACTTC

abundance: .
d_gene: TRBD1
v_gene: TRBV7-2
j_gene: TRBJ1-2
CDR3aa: CASSLTGVLVRGYTF
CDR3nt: TGTGCCAGCAGCTTGACAGGGGTCTTGGTGAGGGGCTACACCTTC

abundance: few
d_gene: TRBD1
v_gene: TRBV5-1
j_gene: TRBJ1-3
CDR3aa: CASSVQGAGNTIYF
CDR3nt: TGCGCCAGCAGCGTTCAGGGGGCTGGAAACACCATATATTTT

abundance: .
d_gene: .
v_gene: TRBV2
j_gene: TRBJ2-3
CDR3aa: CASYPPGLSSDTQYF
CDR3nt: TGTGCCAGCTACCCCCCCGGACTATCGAGTGATACGCAGTATTTT

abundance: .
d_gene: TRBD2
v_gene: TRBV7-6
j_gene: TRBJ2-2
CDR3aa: CASSFGLAGGTGELFF
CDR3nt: TGTGCCAGCAGCTTCGGACTAGCGGGGGGCACCGGGGAGCTGTTTTTT

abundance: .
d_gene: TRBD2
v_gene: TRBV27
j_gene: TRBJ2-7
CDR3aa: CASTALVGRGSREQYF
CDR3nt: TGTGCCAGCACCGCCCTAGTGGGGCGGGGGTCCCGCGAGCAGTACTTC

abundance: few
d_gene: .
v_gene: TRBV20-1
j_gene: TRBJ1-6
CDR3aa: CSAGTQGNSPLHF
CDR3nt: TGCAGTGCTGGGACTCAGGGTAATTCACCCCTCCACTTT

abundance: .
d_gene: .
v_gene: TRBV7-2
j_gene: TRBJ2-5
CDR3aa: CASSRIQGAETQYF
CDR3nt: TGTGCCAGCAGCCGTATACAGGGAGCAGAGACCCAGTACTTC

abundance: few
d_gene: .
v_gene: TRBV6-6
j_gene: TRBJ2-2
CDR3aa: CASSGSGGELFF
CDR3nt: TGTGCCAGCAGTGGGTCCGGCGGGGAGCTGTTTTTT

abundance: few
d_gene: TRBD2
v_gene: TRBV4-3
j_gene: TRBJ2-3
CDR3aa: CASSHGGLAGDVRGTDTQYF
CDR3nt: TGCGCCAGCAGCCACGGGGGACTAGCGGGGGACGTACGCGGCACAGATACGCAGTATTTT

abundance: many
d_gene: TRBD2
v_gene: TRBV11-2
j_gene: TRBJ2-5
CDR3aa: CASRPPAGQETQYF
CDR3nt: TGTGCCAGCAGACCCCCAGCGGGACAAGAGACCCAGTACTTC

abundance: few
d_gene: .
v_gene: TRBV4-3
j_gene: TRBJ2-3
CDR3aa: CASSQGISRADTQYF
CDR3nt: TGCGCCAGCAGCCAAGGGATTAGTAGGGCAGATACGCAGTATTTT

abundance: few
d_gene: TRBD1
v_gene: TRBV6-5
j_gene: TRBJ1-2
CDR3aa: CASSRRGGTGSNYGYTF
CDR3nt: TGTGCCAGCAGTAGGAGGGGTGGGACAGGATCTAACTATGGCTACACCTTC

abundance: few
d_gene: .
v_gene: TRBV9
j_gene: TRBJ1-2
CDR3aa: CASSVLDSYDYTF
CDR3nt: TGTGCCAGCAGCGTATTGGACTCCTACGACTACACCTTC

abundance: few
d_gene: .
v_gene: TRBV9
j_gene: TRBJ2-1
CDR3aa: CASTQFIVGEQFF
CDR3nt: TGTGCCAGCACCCAATTCATAGTCGGGGAGCAGTTCTTC

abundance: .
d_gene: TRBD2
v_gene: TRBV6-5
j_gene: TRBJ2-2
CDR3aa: CASSYGTGGTGELFF
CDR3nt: TGTGCCAGCAGTTACGGGACGGGGGGCACCGGGGAGCTGTTTTTT

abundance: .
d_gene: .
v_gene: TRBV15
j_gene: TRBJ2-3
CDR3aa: CATSAFREATDTQYF
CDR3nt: TGTGCCACCAGCGCATTCAGGGAAGCCACAGATACGCAGTATTTT

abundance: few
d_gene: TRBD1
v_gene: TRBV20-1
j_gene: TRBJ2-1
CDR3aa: CSAGEGTGVQEQFF
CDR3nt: TGCAGTGCTGGAGAAGGGACAGGGGTACAGGAGCAGTTCTTC

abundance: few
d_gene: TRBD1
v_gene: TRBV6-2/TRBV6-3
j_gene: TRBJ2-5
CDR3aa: CASKVDRRQETQYF
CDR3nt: TGTGCCAGCAAGGTGGACAGGCGTCAAGAGACCCAGTACTTC

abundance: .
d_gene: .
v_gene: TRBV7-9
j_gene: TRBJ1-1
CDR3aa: CASGGGDTEAFF
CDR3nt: TGTGCCAGCGGTGGGGGAGACACTGAAGCTTTCTTT

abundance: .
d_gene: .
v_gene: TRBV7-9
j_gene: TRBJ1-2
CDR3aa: CASSLAGIHGYTF
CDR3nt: TGTGCCAGCAGCTTGGCGGGTATACATGGCTACACCTTC

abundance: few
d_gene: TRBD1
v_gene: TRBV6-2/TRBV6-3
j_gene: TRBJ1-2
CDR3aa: CASSYPDYRDSFYGYTF
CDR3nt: TGTGCCAGCAGTTACCCAGATTACAGGGACAGCTTCTATGGCTACACCTTC

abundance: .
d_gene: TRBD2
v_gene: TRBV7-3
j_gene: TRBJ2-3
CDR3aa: CASSPTSGAATDTQYF
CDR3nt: TGTGCCAGCAGCCCTACTAGCGGGGCTGCCACAGATACGCAGTATTTT

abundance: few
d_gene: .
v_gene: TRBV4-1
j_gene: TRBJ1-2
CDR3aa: CASSQTRGGYGYTF
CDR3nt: TGCGCCAGCAGCCAGACCCGGGGCGGGTATGGCTACACCTTC

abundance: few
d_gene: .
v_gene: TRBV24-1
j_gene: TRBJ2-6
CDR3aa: CATAASGANVLTF
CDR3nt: TGTGCCACCGCCGCCTCTGGGGCCAACGTCCTGACTTTC